The present T cell receptor beta chain was sequenced within a study of cytomegalovirus exposure and HLA in healthy donors. Concerning this clone itself: No antigen is known for it.

Study-wide results and limits: The study put 150 to 200 TCR beta chains on its list as cytomegalovirus-associated. Common viral pathogens seemed, in a later analysis, to connect with several of the most significant clusters.

Trimming shortened V by 7 bases and J by 3 bases, and 4 bases separated the two germline ends. Germline lookup yields CDR1 MNHEY and CDR2 SVGAGI. The CDR3 spans 12 residues. Both 60 Vbeta primers and 13 Jbeta primers went into the PCR. Profiled with immunoSEQ multiplex PCR; TCRdb holds only in-frame clones, not every one. The data hold under 200,000 clones, with 75% to 85% observed a single time. This chain links TRBV6-5 with TRBJ1-6, with unresolved D. The source of this sequence is a woman aged 45 to 65 in good health and CMV-seronegative. The sequenced sample consisted of PBMCs. Here the CDR3 reads CASTGYNSPLHF. CDR3 DNA sequence: TGTGCCAGCACGGGCTATAATTCACCCCTCCACTTT.